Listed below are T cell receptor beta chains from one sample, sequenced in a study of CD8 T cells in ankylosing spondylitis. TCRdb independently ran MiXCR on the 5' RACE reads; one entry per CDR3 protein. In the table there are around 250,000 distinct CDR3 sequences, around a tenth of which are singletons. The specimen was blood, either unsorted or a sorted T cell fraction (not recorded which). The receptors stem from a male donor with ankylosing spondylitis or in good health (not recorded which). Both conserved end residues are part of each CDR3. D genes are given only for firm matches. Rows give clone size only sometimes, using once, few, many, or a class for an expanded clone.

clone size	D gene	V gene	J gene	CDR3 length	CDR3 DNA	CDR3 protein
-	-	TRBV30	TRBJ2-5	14	TGTGCCTGGAGTACTGGGGCAGGGGTGGAGACCCAGTACTTC	CAWSTGAGVETQYF
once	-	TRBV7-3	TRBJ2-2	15	TGTGCCAGCAGCGATTGGGTTTCGAACACCGGGGAGCTGTTTTTT	CASSDWVSNTGELFF
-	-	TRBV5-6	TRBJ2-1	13	TGTGCCAGCAGCTTGGAGGGATCTGAAGGGGAGTTCTTC	CASSLEGSEGEFF
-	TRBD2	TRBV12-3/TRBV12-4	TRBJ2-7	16	TGTGCCAGCAGCCAAACCCGGACTAGCGGGTACTACGAGCAGTACTTC	CASSQTRTSGYYEQYF
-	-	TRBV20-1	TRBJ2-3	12	TGCAGTGTTAGAGACTTACGTGATACGCAGTATTTT	CSVRDLRDTQYF
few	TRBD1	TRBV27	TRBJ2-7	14	TGTGCCAGCAGAAGGACAGGGGGCCCGTACGAGCAGTACTTC	CASRRTGGPYEQYF
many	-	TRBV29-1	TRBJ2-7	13	TGCAGCGTTGAAGTCGGTCGTTCCTACGAGCAGTACTTC	CSVEVGRSYEQYF
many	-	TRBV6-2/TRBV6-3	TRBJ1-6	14	TGTGCCAGCAGTTACAGGTTTCAGGATTCACCCCTCCACTTT	CASSYRFQDSPLHF
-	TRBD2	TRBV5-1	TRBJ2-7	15	TGCGCCAGCACCACCGGCGTCGCGGGAGGTCGCGAGCAGTACTTC	CASTTGVAGGREQYF
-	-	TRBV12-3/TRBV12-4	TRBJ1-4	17	TGTGCCAGCAGTTTTTATCGGATTGGGGCAACTAATGAAAAACTGTTTTTT	CASSFYRIGATNEKLFF
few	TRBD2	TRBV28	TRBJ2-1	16	TGTGCCAGCAGTCCGCAGACTAGCGTACTATACAATGAGCAGTTCTTC	CASSPQTSVLYNEQFF
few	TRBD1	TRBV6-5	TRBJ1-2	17	TGTGCCAGCAGTTTTCGACAGGGGGAGTCTCGGAGCTATGGCTACACCTTC	CASSFRQGESRSYGYTF
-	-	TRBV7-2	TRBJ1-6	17	TGTGCCAGCAGCCCCGCCGGCGGGGGATCGTATAATTCACCCCTCCACTTT	CASSPAGGGSYNSPLHF
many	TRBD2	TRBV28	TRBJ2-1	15	TGTGCCAGCAGTTTGGGGCGGGAGTACGGCAATGAGCAGTTCTTC	CASSLGREYGNEQFF
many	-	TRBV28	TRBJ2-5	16	TGTGCCAGCATCCCCTGTGTCGGGAGCCACCAAGAGACCCAGTACTTC	CASIPCVGSHQETQYF
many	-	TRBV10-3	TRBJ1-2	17	TGTGCCATCAACGCCACACCCGGAAGCAGGAACTACTATGGCTACACCTTC	CAINATPGSRNYYGYTF
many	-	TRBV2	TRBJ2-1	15	TGTGCCAGCAGTAGGTCAGGGGCCGAGTACAATGAGCAGTTCTTC	CASSRSGAEYNEQFF
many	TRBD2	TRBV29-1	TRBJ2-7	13	TGCAGCGTTTCGGGGACTACCGGTGGCGAGCAGTACTTC	CSVSGTTGGEQYF
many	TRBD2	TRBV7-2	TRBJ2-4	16	TGTGCCAGCAGCTTTCCGCGGGAGCTAGCCAAAAACATTCAGTACTTC	CASSFPRELAKNIQYF
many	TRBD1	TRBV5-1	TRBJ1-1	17	TGCGCCAGCAGCTTTAACCGGGACAGGGGTTCGGGCACTGAAGCTTTCTTT	CASSFNRDRGSGTEAFF
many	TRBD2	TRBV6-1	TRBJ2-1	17	TGTGCCAGCAGGGGTTTCGGGGGGGGGAGCTCCTACAATGAGCAGTTCTTC	CASRGFGGGSSYNEQFF
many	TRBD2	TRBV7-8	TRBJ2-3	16	TGTGCCAGCAGCTTAATGAGACTAGCTCGACTGGATACGCAGTATTTT	CASSLMRLARLDTQYF
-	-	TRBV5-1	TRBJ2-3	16	TGCGCCAGCAGCCTGGAGGTTCCTCTCCAGGGGGATACGCAGTATTTT	CASSLEVPLQGDTQYF
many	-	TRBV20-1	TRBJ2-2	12	TGCAGTGCTAGAACGGACACCGGGGAGCTGTTTTTT	CSARTDTGELFF
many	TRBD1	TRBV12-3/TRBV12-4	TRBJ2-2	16	TGTGCCAGCTCCTCAGACAGGGGGACTGGCGCCGGGGAGCTGTTTTTT	CASSSDRGTGAGELFF
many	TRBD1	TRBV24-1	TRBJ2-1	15	TGTGCCACCAGTGTTAGGACAGGGGGCTACAATGAGCAGTTCTTC	CATSVRTGGYNEQFF
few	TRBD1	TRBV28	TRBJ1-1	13	TGTGCCAGCAGTTTTCAGGGCCCAGGGGGAGCTTTCTTT	CASSFQGPGGAFF
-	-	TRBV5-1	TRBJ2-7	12	TGCGCCAGCAGCTTGGGCAGATCCGAGCAGTACTTC	CASSLGRSEQYF
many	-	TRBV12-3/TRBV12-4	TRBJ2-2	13	TGTGCCAGCAGTTTTGGGGTAACCGGGGAGCTGTTTTTT	CASSFGVTGELFF
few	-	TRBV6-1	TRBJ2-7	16	TGTGCCAGCAGTGAACCCTTGGACTACCGTTCCTACGAGCAGTACTTC	CASSEPLDYRSYEQYF
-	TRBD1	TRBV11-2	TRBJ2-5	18	TGTGCCAGCAGCACACTCGCCGGGGGACAGGGAAAAATAGAGACCCAGTACTTC	CASSTLAGGQGKIETQYF
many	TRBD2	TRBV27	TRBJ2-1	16	TGTGCCAGCAGTCCCCTAGCGGGAGGGCCCTACAATGAGCAGTTCTTC	CASSPLAGGPYNEQFF
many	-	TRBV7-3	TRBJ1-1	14	TGTGCCAGCAGCTCAACAGGGATGAACACTGAAGCTTTCTTT	CASSSTGMNTEAFF
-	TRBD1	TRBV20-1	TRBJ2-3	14	TGCAGTGCTCCGAGACAGGGCGCCACAGATACGCAGTATTTT	CSAPRQGATDTQYF
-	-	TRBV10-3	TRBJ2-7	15	TGTGCCATCAGTGATGGGGGGCTACAGGGTTACGAGCAGTACTTC	CAISDGGLQGYEQYF
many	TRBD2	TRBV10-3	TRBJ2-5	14	TGTGCCATCAGCCCACTAGCGGACCAAGAGACCCAGTACTTC	CAISPLADQETQYF
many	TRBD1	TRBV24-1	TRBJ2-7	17	TGTGCCACCAGTGACTGGACAGGTCCATCAAGCTCCTACGAGCAGTACTTC	CATSDWTGPSSSYEQYF
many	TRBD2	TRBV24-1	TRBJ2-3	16	TGTGCCACCAGTGACCCAGGGAGCGGGAGGTTGGATACGCAGTATTTT	CATSDPGSGRLDTQYF
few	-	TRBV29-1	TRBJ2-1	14	TGCAGCGACTGGGACCGTGGCTCCTACAATGAGCAGTTCTTC	CSDWDRGSYNEQFF
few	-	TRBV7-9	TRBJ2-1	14	TGTGCCAGCAGCTTAGCGGAGACAGCAAATGAGCAGTTCTTC	CASSLAETANEQFF
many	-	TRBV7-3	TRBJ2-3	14	TGTGCCAGCAGCTTGGGGGGAGCCACAGATACGCAGTATTTT	CASSLGGATDTQYF
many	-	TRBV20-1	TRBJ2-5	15	TGCAGTGCTAGAAACCTCGACAGGTTGGGAGAGACCCAGTACTTC	CSARNLDRLGETQYF
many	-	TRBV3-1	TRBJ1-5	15	TGTGCCAGCAGCCAAAGTACAGTTAGCAATCAGCCCCAGCATTTT	CASSQSTVSNQPQHF